The following is a T cell receptor (beta chain) sequence with its context. There is no known antigen for this receptor. Per-nucleotide qualities are absent, and no much larger clonotype sits a single base away. Receptors were amplified or captured by the immunoSEQ multiplex PCR assay. On the study's bioinformatics: To diagnose cytomegalovirus status from the catalog of TCR beta chain sequences, a statistical classification framework was built. TCRdb's version of the immuneACCESS table is confined to in-frame rearrangements and falls short of the full clone set. An unresolved V gene accounts for under half of the shortfall where checked; the remainder is of unknown origin. The DNA was the basis for D and trimming; V, J and clone size are from that table. This sample has around 130,000 clones in its table, and around 92% of those were observed once. Of the sample, about 3.5% is held by the ten largest clones.

From the germline V gene (reference sequence), CDR1 is DFQATT and CDR2 is SNEGSKA. Reading from cysteine to phenylalanine, the CDR3 counts 11 amino acids. The only DNA kept is the CDR3, 33 bases in frame from the first base. Trimming costs V 6 bases and J 11 bases, and their ends lie 17 bases apart. The entry originates in a study of cytomegalovirus exposure and HLA in healthy donors (dated by TCRdb to about 2017). Regarding the complete study: The 666 repertoires of the first cohort and the roughly 110 validation repertoires were produced on the same platform, according to a later analysis. The aim of the study was to test whether cataloging public T cell receptors could identify signatures of past pathogen exposure. The study combined high-throughput TCR immunosequencing, statistical association of individual TCRs with disease status, and machine learning to predict cytomegalovirus infection status. A separate validation cohort of about 110 different subjects was used in addition to the approximately 640-subject first cohort.

General findings and caveats noted by the study authors: Cytomegalovirus status was reported to be diagnosed by the classifier with high specificity and sensitivity in both the original and validation cohorts. The validation cohort had no HLA typing available for a later analysis, so co-occurrence within that cohort was assessed over all 110 or so repertoires. While some public TCRs were present in many individuals, most TCR sequences turned up only very rarely across donors. Three of the identified cytomegalovirus-associated TCR beta chains were confirmed in vitro to be specific for cytomegalovirus antigens. The authors suggested that the approach could potentially be extended to other disease states and immunological phenotypes. In a later analysis, TCRs clustered in the first cohort were found to also tend to co-occur in the roughly 120 validation repertoires, with 90% to 95% of cluster scores above 0. In the study, about 150 TCR beta chains were listed as associated with cytomegalovirus.

Separate from the roughly 650-subject first cohort, the validation cohort of more than 90 subjects was the group to which the donors belonged. The sequence derives from a man aged 25 to 40 in good health and CMV-seronegative. Sequencing was done on a sample of PBMCs. The rearrangement joined TRBV20-1 to TRBJ2-7; matching of 6 bases hints at TRBD2 as the D gene. The CDR3 corresponds to CSAVTGGREYF. At the DNA level, the sequence is TGCAGTGCAGTAACAGGAGGGCGAGAGTACTTC.